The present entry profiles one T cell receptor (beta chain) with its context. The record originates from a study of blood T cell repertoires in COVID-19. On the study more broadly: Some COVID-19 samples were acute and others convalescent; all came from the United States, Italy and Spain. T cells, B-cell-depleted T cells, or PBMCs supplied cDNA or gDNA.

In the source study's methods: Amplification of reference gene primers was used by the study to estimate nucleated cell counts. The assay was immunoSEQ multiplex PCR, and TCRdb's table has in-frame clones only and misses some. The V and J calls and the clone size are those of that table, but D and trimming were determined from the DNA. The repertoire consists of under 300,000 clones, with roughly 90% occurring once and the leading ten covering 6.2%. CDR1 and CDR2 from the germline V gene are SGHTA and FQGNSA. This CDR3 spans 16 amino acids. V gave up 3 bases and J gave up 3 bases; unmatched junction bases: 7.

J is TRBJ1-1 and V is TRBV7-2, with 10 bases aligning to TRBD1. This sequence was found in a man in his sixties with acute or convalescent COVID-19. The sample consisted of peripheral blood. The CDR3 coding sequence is TGTGCCAGCAGCTTGTGGGGGACAGGGGCTCACACTGAAGCTTTCTTT. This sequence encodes CASSLWGTGAHTEAFF.